Each of the 27 T cell receptor beta chains below was sequenced from the same sample in a study of blood T cells in healthy people across ages. For the second PCR, which ran for roughly 7 to 11 cycles, a sample-barcoded 5' primer and a J-beta primer mix were used. MiXCR, run by TCRdb on the 5' RACE reads, gives a single entry per CDR3 protein. Here the sample spans hundreds of thousands of distinct CDR3 sequences, 20% to 25% being singletons. The specimen was blood. All receptors come from a man between 65 and 79 years old in good health.

V is TRBV5-1 and J is TRBJ2-1; D is ambiguous. Trimming took off 3 bases at V and 0 bases at J, with 19 bases between the two ends. Germline V CDR1 and CDR2: SGHRS, YFSETQ. CDR3 length: 18 residues. This chain's CDR3 is CASSSMPSRRSSYNEQFF. In nucleotides, the CDR3 is TGCGCCAGCAGCTCAATGCCCTCGCGGCGTAGCTCCTACAATGAGCAGTTCTTC.

This clonotype was picked up a small number of times. This rearrangement joins TRBV6-1 to TRBJ2-3; 7 positions agree with TRBD1. CDR1 is MNHNS, CDR2 SASEGT, per germline. Losses at the gene ends were 7 bases for V and 1 base for J; bases not matched to a gene: 14. The CDR3 contains 17 residues. CDR3 loop: CASTVEGQALGTDTQYF. In nucleotides, the CDR3 is TGTGCCAGCACAGTAGAAGGACAGGCACTAGGCACAGATACGCAGTATTTT.

This clonotype was found a few times. This rearrangement joins TRBV11-1 to TRBJ2-1; 7 bases map to TRBD1. CDR1 is SGHAT and CDR2 is FQDESV in the germline V gene (reference sequence). V gave up 1 base and J gave up 1 base; unmatched junction bases: 1. The CDR3 totals 15 residues. The CDR3 bases are TGTGCCAGCAGCTTAGAACAGGGGTCCTACAATGAGCAGTTCTTC. Translation gives CASSLEQGSYNEQFF.

This clonotype was seen a handful of times. The chain recombines TRBV6-2 or TRBV6-3 with TRBJ1-2; D may be TRBD1 (6 bases). Trimming removed 0 bases from V and 5 bases from J, with 13 bases in between. This CDR3 spans 15 amino acids. Germline V gene sequence: CDR1 MNHEY, CDR2 SVGEGT. The CDR3 protein is CASSYSTGRGYGYTF. DNA of the CDR3: TGTGCCAGCAGTTACTCCACAGGGAGAGGGTATGGCTACACCTTC.

The chain is built from TRBV27 and TRBJ1-5; D is possibly TRBD1 (6 bases). This CDR3 comprises 13 residues. Deletions cut 2 bases from V and 7 bases from J, with 9 bases between. Germline V lookup: CDR1 MNHEY, CDR2 SMNVEV (reference sequence). CDR3 residues: CASSLQGRQPQHF. CDR3 sequence (DNA): TGTGCCAGCAGTTTACAGGGGAGACAGCCCCAGCATTTT.

This clonotype was seen only a few times. The V call is TRBV6-5, the J call TRBJ2-3, with D perhaps matching TRBD1 (6 bases). V lost 6 bases, J lost 2 bases, and 12 bases lay in between. The CDR3 contains 14 residues. Per the germline V gene, CDR1 is MNHEY and CDR2 is SVGAGI. CDR3 sequence (DNA): TGTGCCAGCAGAAGAACAGGGAACACAGATACGCAGTATTTT. Protein sequence: CASRRTGNTDTQYF.

Ten or more counts support this clonotype. The chain combines TRBV7-2 with TRBJ2-1; TRBD2 is a possible D gene (5 bases). The CDR3 contains 15 residues. The V end was cut by 1 base, the J end by 4 bases, with 11 bases between. Germline V gene lookup returns CDR1 SGHTA and CDR2 FQGNSA. The chain's CDR3 is CASSLGADLYNEQFF. The CDR3 nucleotides read TGTGCCAGCAGCTTAGGAGCGGATTTATACAATGAGCAGTTCTTC.

This clonotype was observed a handful of times. The gene calls are TRBV7-2 and TRBJ2-7, with TRBD1 matching 7 bases. J lost 2 bases, V lost 5 bases, and 6 bases had no gene match. Germline CDR1 and CDR2: SGHTA and FQGNSA. The CDR3 is made up of 14 amino acids. CDR3 sequence: CASSPGQIPYEQYF. As DNA, the CDR3 is TGTGCCAGCAGCCCGGGACAGATTCCCTACGAGCAGTACTTC.

The chain uses TRBV3-1 and TRBJ1-1; 8 bases are a match to TRBD1. There are 12 residues in the CDR3. CDR1 is LGHDT, CDR2 YNNKEL, per germline (reference sequence). V lost 5 bases to trimming and J lost 10 bases; unmatched junction nucleotides: 6. CDR3 residues: CASSGTGVLAFF. Here the CDR3 DNA reads TGTGCCAGCAGCGGGACAGGCGTCCTAGCTTTCTTT.

The J gene is TRBJ1-4, the V gene TRBV12-5; 7 nucleotides line up with TRBD1. After removal of 1 base from V and 7 bases from J, the junction contained 6 bases not matched to a gene. Germline loops: CDR1 LGHNT, CDR2 FRNRAP. The CDR3 runs to 15 residues. The CDR3 is CASGLASGGPEKLFF. CDR3 DNA sequence: TGTGCTAGTGGTTTGGCATCAGGGGGTCCTGAAAAACTGTTTTTT.

The V call is TRBV7-9, the J call TRBJ2-3; 9 bases map to TRBD2. The CDR3 is 15 amino acids. Per the germline V gene, CDR1 is SEHNR and CDR2 is FQNEAQ (reference sequence). Trimming cost V 4 bases and J 3 bases; bases outside gene matches: 5. DNA for the CDR3: TGTGCCAGCAGCTCACTAGCGGGTTTGACAGATACGCAGTATTTT. Protein product: CASSSLAGLTDTQYF.

This clonotype was found a few times. The J gene is TRBJ2-5, the V gene TRBV10-3; D unresolved. The CDR3 extends over 13 amino acids. Germline values: CDR1 ENHRY, CDR2 SYGVKD. Trimming stripped 4 bases from V and 1 base from J, with 7 bases between. CDR3 region: CAISASAQETQYF. The CDR3, as DNA: TGTGCCATCAGTGCTTCGGCCCAAGAGACCCAGTACTTC.

This clonotype was seen a few times. V and J are TRBV24-1 and TRBJ2-5; 12 nucleotides match TRBD2. This CDR3 is 18 amino acids long. V was clipped by 0 bases and J by 0 bases; unmatched bases: 4. Germline V gene lookup returns CDR1 KGHDR and CDR2 SFDVKD. Here the CDR3 DNA reads TGTGCCACCAGTGATTTGGGGACTAGCGGGTGGTACCAAGAGACCCAGTACTTC. Its protein product is CATSDLGTSGWYQETQYF.

The rearrangement links TRBV5-1 to TRBJ2-3; 8 positions agree with TRBD1. Germline trimming cut 4 bases from V and 5 bases from J; bases unmatched to any gene: 6. The germline CDR1 and CDR2 sequences are SGHRS and YFSETQ. The CDR3 runs 14 residues. CDR3: CASSPQGVVDTQYF. The CDR3 DNA reads as TGCGCCAGCAGCCCACAGGGGGTCGTAGATACGCAGTATTTT. The variable domain in full, completed from reference TRBV5-1 and TRBJ2-3, reads KAGVTQTPRYLIKTRGQQVTLSCSPISGHRSVSWYQQTPGQGLQFLFEYFSETQRNKGNFPGRFSGRQFSNSRSEMNVSTLELGDSALYLCASSPQGVVDTQYFGPGTRLTVL.

The table lists this clonotype with a few counts. The gene calls are TRBV20-1 and TRBJ1-1; a possible D gene is TRBD1 (6 bases). This CDR3 is built from 15 residues. Germline V gene data show CDR1 as DFQATT and CDR2 as SNEGSKA (reference sequence). Trimming left V 0 bases short and J 4 bases short, with 15 bases between. The CDR3 nucleotides are TGCAGTGCTAGAGACACAGGGTGGGGTGGCACTGAAGCTTTCTTT. This gives the protein CSARDTGWGGTEAFF.

The CDR3 loop reads CASTDRGTNEKLFF. The DNA for the CDR3 is TGTGCCAGCACCGACAGGGGCACCAATGAAAAACTGTTTTTT. The chain joins TRBV7-6 to TRBJ1-4; TRBD1 aligns across 8 bases. CDR1 and CDR2 from the germline V gene are SGHVS and FNYEAQ. This CDR3 has 14 residues. The V segment lost 7 bases and the J segment 5 bases; nucleotides outside the gene matches: 6.

This clonotype showed up just a few times. The rearrangement uses TRBV15 and TRBJ2-5, with 14 bases fitting TRBD2. Germline V gene lookup returns CDR1 LNHNV and CDR2 YYDKDF (reference sequence). Trimming took 3 bases from V and 14 from J; bases not matched to a gene: 5. The CDR3 spans 13 residues. The CDR3 here is CATSSGTSGSPYF. CDR3 DNA sequence: TGTGCCACCAGCAGTGGGACTAGCGGGAGTCCCTACTTC.

In this sample, this clonotype turned up a few times. The chain links TRBV20-1 to TRBJ2-3, with TRBD2 matching 8 bases. Germline loops: CDR1 DFQATT, CDR2 SNEGSKA (reference sequence). The CDR3 consists of 14 residues. The V and J ends lost 5 bases and 4 bases, in that order; junction bases with no gene match: 8. The CDR3 nucleotides read TGCAGTGCTCAGCGGGAGTCAGAAGCAGATACGCAGTATTTT. Amino acid sequence: CSAQRESEADTQYF.

The chain recombines TRBV5-1 with TRBJ2-5; 10 positions agree with TRBD2. The V gene's germline CDR1 is SGHRS and CDR2 YFSETQ. The junction had 11 bases not matched to a gene; V was cut back by 0 bases and J by 0 bases. The CDR3 has 19 amino acids. CDR3 region: CASSLGLSTSGYYQETQYF. For the CDR3, the DNA is TGCGCCAGCAGCTTGGGGCTATCGACTAGCGGGTACTACCAAGAGACCCAGTACTTC.

This clonotype appeared a few times. The CDR3 reads CASSPPQEHHYNEQFF. The CDR3 nucleotides are TGTGCCAGCTCACCCCCCCAGGAACATCACTACAATGAGCAGTTCTTC. This chain joins TRBV18 and TRBJ2-1; D is unresolved. V lost 3 bases to trimming and J lost 3 bases, with 15 bases between them. CDR1 is KGHSH and CDR2 is LQKENI in the germline V gene. The CDR3 runs 16 residues.

This rearrangement joins TRBV3-1 to TRBJ2-5; D unclear. Deletions cut 0 bases from V and 5 bases from J, with 13 bases between. The length of the CDR3 is 15 residues. Per germline, CDR1 LGHDT and CDR2 YNNKEL (reference sequence). For the CDR3, the DNA is TGTGCCAGCAGCCAAGAAAGAAGGGTCGGGGAGACCCAGTACTTC. Amino acid sequence: CASSQERRVGETQYF.

The chain carries TRBV3-1 and TRBJ2-5; 8 nucleotides agree with TRBD1. Trimming at V came to 2 bases and at J to 5 bases, leaving 10 bases not matched to a gene. The CDR3 sequence is 16 residues long. Germline V gene data show CDR1 as LGHDT and CDR2 as YNNKEL (reference sequence). CDR3: CASSQRGQAFQETQYF. CDR3 coding DNA: TGTGCCAGCAGCCAAAGGGGACAGGCCTTCCAGGAGACCCAGTACTTC.

The chain links TRBV6-5 to TRBJ2-7; no clear D. V shed 6 bases and J shed 5 bases, with 17 bases lying between them. The CDR3 spans 14 residues. From germline, CDR1 is MNHEY and CDR2 SVGAGI. The CDR3 spells CASSRRQTGDEQYF. The CDR3 DNA is TGTGCCAGCAGCCGTCGTCAAACTGGGGACGAGCAGTACTTC.

This clonotype appeared a few times. The V gene is TRBV28, the J gene TRBJ2-5; D may be TRBD1 (6 bases). Germline assignment: CDR1 MDHEN and CDR2 SYDVKM. Trimming removed 5 bases at V and 4 bases at J, with 20 bases between. CDR3 length: 16 amino acids. CDR3 sequence (DNA): TGTGCCAGCAGTGCCCTAACAGGGACAAGTGGAGAGACCCAGTACTTC. It codes for CASSALTGTSGETQYF.

The sample holds a few counts of this clonotype. V is TRBV27 and J is TRBJ1-2; 7 bases map to TRBD1. Per germline, CDR1 MNHEY and CDR2 SMNVEV (reference sequence). CDR3 size: 17 residues. Trimming cost V 1 base and J 3 bases; bases outside gene matches: 11. The DNA of the CDR3 is TGTGCCAGCAGTTTATTCAGGGGGGGCCAATCGGACTATGGCTACACCTTC. This gives the protein CASSLFRGGQSDYGYTF.

This clonotype was counted between two and nine times. This rearrangement joins TRBV12-3 or TRBV12-4 to TRBJ2-2; 7 bases match TRBD1. The ends lost 4 bases at V and 7 bases at J; junction bases unmatched: 0. This CDR3 has 12 residues. The chain's CDR3 is CASSWTGGELFF. The CDR3 DNA is TGTGCCAGCAGTTGGACAGGCGGGGAGCTGTTTTTT.

This clonotype was counted between two and nine times. This chain connects TRBV20-1 to TRBJ2-2; D is perhaps TRBD2 (5 bases). The germline V and J ends were trimmed by 3 bases and 1 base, with 15 bases remaining between them. Germline loops: CDR1 DFQATT, CDR2 SNEGSKA (reference sequence). This CDR3 contains 16 residues. CDR3 region: CSARPWRSVNTGELFF. CDR3 nucleotides: TGCAGTGCTAGGCCGTGGAGGAGCGTGAACACCGGGGAGCTGTTTTTT.